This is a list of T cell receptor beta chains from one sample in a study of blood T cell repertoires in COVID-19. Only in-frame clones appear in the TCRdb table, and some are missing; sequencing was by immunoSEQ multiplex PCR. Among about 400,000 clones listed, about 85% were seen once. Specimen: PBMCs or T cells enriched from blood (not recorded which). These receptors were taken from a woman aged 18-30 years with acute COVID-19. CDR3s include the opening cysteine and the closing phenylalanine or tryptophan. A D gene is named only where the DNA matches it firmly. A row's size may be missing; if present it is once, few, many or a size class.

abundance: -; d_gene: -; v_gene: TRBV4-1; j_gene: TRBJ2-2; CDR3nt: TGCGCCAGCAGACCAAGGCAGGGGCCCGTTTCGGGCACCGGGGAGCTGTTTTTT; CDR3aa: CASRPRQGPVSGTGELFF
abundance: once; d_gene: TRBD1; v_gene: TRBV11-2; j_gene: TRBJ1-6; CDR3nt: TGTGCCAGCAGTTTGAGAAGGGGGCCCATTCGGAATTCACCCCTCCACTTT; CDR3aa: CASSLRRGPIRNSPLHF
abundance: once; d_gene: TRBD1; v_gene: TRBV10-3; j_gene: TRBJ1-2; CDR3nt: TGTGCCATCAGCACAGTGACAGGGGCCAACTATGGCTACACCTTC; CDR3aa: CAISTVTGANYGYTF
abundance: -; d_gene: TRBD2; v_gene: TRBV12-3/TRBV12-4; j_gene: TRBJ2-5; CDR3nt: TGTGCCAGCAGCTCGGGGGGAGAGACCCAGTACTTC; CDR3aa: CASSSGGETQYF
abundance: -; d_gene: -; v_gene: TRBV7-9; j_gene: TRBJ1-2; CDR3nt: TGTGCCAGCAGCTTAAAAGGGGGACCCTATGGCTACACCTTC; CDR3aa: CASSLKGGPYGYTF
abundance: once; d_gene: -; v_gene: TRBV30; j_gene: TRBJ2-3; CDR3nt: TGTGCCTGGAGTAGATCAGGGGTAGGGGATACGCAGTATTTT; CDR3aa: CAWSRSGVGDTQYF
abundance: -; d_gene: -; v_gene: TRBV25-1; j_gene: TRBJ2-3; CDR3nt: TGTGCCAGCAGTCCGGCCCGCGGCTCTAGCACAGATACGCAGTATTTT; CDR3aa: CASSPARGSSTDTQYF
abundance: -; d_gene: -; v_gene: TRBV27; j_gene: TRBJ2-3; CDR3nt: TGTGCCAGCAGTTTTTTAGGCAGGAGCACAGATACGCAGTATTTT; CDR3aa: CASSFLGRSTDTQYF
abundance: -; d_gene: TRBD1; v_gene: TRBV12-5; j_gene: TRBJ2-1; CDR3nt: TGTGCTAGTGGCCGGGACAGGGATCATGAGCAGTTCTTC; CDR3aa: CASGRDRDHEQFF
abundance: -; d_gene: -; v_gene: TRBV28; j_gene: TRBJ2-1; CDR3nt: TGTGCCAGCAGTCTGCAGCCAGGGAGGAGGTCCTACAATGAGCAGTTCTTC; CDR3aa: CASSLQPGRRSYNEQFF
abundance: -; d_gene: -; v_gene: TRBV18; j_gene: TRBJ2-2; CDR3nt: TGTGCCAGCTCACCACCTGGCAGGGCTCCCGGGGAGCTGTTTTTT; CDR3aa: CASSPPGRAPGELFF
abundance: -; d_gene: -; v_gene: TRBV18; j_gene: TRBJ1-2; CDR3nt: TGTGCCAGCTCACCCTCAGGGATAAGTGGCTACACCTTC; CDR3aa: CASSPSGISGYTF
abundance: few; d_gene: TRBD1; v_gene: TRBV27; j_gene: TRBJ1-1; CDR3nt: TGTGCCAGCAACGCCGGGACAGGGAGTAAGGTAGATGAAGCTTTCTTT; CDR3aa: CASNAGTGSKVDEAFF
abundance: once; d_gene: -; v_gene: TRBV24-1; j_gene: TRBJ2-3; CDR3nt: TGTGCCACCAGTGATTTGTTCTCAGATACGCAGTATTTT; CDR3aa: CATSDLFSDTQYF